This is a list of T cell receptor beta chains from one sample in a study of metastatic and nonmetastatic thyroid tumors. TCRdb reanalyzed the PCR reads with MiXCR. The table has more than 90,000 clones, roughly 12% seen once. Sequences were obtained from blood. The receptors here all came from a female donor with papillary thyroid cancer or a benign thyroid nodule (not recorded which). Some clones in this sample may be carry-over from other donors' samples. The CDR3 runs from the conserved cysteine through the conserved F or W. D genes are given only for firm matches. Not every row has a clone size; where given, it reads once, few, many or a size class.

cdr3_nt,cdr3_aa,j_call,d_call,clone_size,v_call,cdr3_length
TGTGCCAGACGGGACAGGGAGGGCGATGAGCAGTTCTTC,CARRDREGDEQFF,TRBJ2-1,TRBD1,many,TRBV19,13
TGTGCCAGCAGTTTATACAGAGGCACAGATACGCAGTATTTT,CASSLYRGTDTQYF,TRBJ2-3,NA,many,TRBV12-3/TRBV12-4,14
TGTGCCAGCAGCTTAGATCGCGGGACGATCACAGATACGCAGTATTTT,CASSLDRGTITDTQYF,TRBJ2-3,NA,many,TRBV11-1,16
TGTGCCAGCAGCGTAGGGGGGGAGGTGAATGAGCAGTTCTTC,CASSVGGEVNEQFF,TRBJ2-1,NA,many,TRBV7-3,14
TGTGCCAGCAGCTTAGGGATCACCACCCACCCCTATGGCTACACCTTC,CASSLGITTHPYGYTF,TRBJ1-2,NA,many,TRBV7-8,16
TGTGCCAGCAGCTTGAGGGGGGCCTACGAGCAGTACTTC,CASSLRGAYEQYF,TRBJ2-7,NA,many,TRBV5-6,13
TGTGCCAGCAGTTACGGAGAGGTACCAGCCTACGAGCAGTACTTC,CASSYGEVPAYEQYF,TRBJ2-7,NA,many,TRBV6-5,15
TGTGCCTGGAGCGGATACATAGTTGCTGAGCAGTTCTTC,CAWSGYIVAEQFF,TRBJ2-1,NA,many,TRBV30,13
TGTGCCAGCAGCGGAGGAACAGAGACCCAGTACTTC,CASSGGTETQYF,TRBJ2-5,NA,many,TRBV9,12
TGTGCCAGCATTTTTGGTTTGGGAGTCAGCTACGAGCAGTACTTC,CASIFGLGVSYEQYF,TRBJ2-7,NA,few,TRBV12-3/TRBV12-4,15
TGTGCCAGCAGCTCTCTAGATGCCTACGATCAGTACTTC,CASSSLDAYDQYF,TRBJ2-7,NA,once,TRBV7-9,13
TGTGCCAGCAGCCTGTACACAGGGGTGAACACTGAAGCTTTCTTT,CASSLYTGVNTEAFF,TRBJ1-1,TRBD1,many,TRBV28,15
TGTGCCAGCCGGATTGGCAGCACGTTCACAGATACGCAGTATTTT,CASRIGSTFTDTQYF,TRBJ2-3,NA,many,TRBV19,15
TGTGCCAGCAGGACCGAAAAACTGTTTTTT,CASRTEKLFF,TRBJ1-4,NA,many,TRBV2,10
TGTGCCAGCAGTTCGGGGACAGGGCGGGGCTACACCTTC,CASSSGTGRGYTF,TRBJ1-2,TRBD1,many,TRBV28,13
TGTGCCTCGAGGGAGGGGGCAGGGGGGGAGACCCAGTACTTC,CASREGAGGETQYF,TRBJ2-5,NA,many,TRBV10-3,14
TGTGCCAGTAGGCGGTTGGTCGGGAACACCGGGGAGCTGTTTTTT,CASRRLVGNTGELFF,TRBJ2-2,NA,NA,TRBV6-2/TRBV6-3,15
TGTGCCAGCAGTAAGACAGGGGCCAATCAGCCCCAGCATTTT,CASSKTGANQPQHF,TRBJ1-5,TRBD1,many,TRBV6-2/TRBV6-3,14
TGTGCCAACAGTTCATCTTGGACAGGGGTGCCCACTGAAGCTTTCTTT,CANSSSWTGVPTEAFF,TRBJ1-1,TRBD1,NA,TRBV6-2/TRBV6-3,16
TGTGCCAGTAGTATATATGTGGGAGTAGCCACCGGGGAGCTGTTTTTT,CASSIYVGVATGELFF,TRBJ2-2,NA,many,TRBV19,16
TGTGCCAGCAGTCCGCCCCTTGTTAGCGTGAGCCCCTACGAGCAGTACTTC,CASSPPLVSVSPYEQYF,TRBJ2-7,NA,NA,TRBV2,17
TGTGCCAGCAGTTTATCAGGGAGAAATGGCTACACCTTC,CASSLSGRNGYTF,TRBJ1-2,NA,many,TRBV28,13
TGTGCCAGCAGTTTATTGGGGACAGTGCAGTATTTT,CASSLLGTVQYF,TRBJ2-3,TRBD1,many,TRBV28,12
TGTGCCAGCAGCGTAGGAGACAATCAGCCCCAGCATTTT,CASSVGDNQPQHF,TRBJ1-5,NA,many,TRBV9,13
TGTGCCAGCTCACCCGGGACTAGCGATGGTGAGCAGTTCTTC,CASSPGTSDGEQFF,TRBJ2-1,TRBD2,many,TRBV18,14
TGTGCCAGCAGTTTCAACGGACTAGCGGACACAGATACGCAGTATTTT,CASSFNGLADTDTQYF,TRBJ2-3,TRBD2,many,TRBV6-2/TRBV6-3,16
TGTGCCAGCAGCGTGGGGACTAGCGGGAGACCCCAAGAGACCCAGTACTTC,CASSVGTSGRPQETQYF,TRBJ2-5,TRBD2,NA,TRBV13,17
TGTGCCAGCAGTCTGACCCGCGGGCGTGCAGATACGCAGTATTTT,CASSLTRGRADTQYF,TRBJ2-3,NA,NA,TRBV7-8,15
TGTGCCAGCAGTTGGAACTACGAGCAGTACTTC,CASSWNYEQYF,TRBJ2-7,NA,many,TRBV6-1,11
TGTGCCAGTAGTATAGATCGGGACAGGAACACTGAAGCTTTCTTT,CASSIDRDRNTEAFF,TRBJ1-1,TRBD1,many,TRBV19,15
TGTGCCAGCAGGGTTAGCGGGAGCTCCTACAATGAGCAGTTCTTC,CASRVSGSSYNEQFF,TRBJ2-1,TRBD2,many,TRBV2,15
TGCGCCAGCTCCTCCGGGACTAGCGTAGGTGCGGCTTACAATGAGCAGTTCTTC,CASSSGTSVGAAYNEQFF,TRBJ2-1,TRBD2,NA,TRBV10-2,18
TGCGCCAGCAGCTTGCCAGGGTCCACTGAAGCTTTCTTT,CASSLPGSTEAFF,TRBJ1-1,NA,many,TRBV5-1,13
TGTGCCACCAGGGACGGGATGGGTACAGATACGCAGTATTTT,CATRDGMGTDTQYF,TRBJ2-3,NA,many,TRBV15,14
TGTGCCTGGGAGTCGTTTACGCAGTATTTT,CAWESFTQYF,TRBJ2-3,NA,many,TRBV7-9,10
TGTGCCAGCAGCTTAGCGGGAGGGCCTCCGAACACCGGGGAGCTGTTTTTT,CASSLAGGPPNTGELFF,TRBJ2-2,TRBD2,many,TRBV7-2,17
TGTGCCAGCGAAATAGCGGGAGGGTTCGAGCAGTACTTC,CASEIAGGFEQYF,TRBJ2-7,TRBD2,many,TRBV28,13
TGCAGTGCTAGGACCGGTCGGGTAGATACGCAGTATTTT,CSARTGRVDTQYF,TRBJ2-3,NA,many,TRBV20-1,13
TGCAGTGCTAGAGGGACTAGCAGACTGGTGGTAAGCTACGAGCAGTACTTC,CSARGTSRLVVSYEQYF,TRBJ2-7,TRBD2,many,TRBV20-1,17
TGTGCCAGCAGCCACATAGCGGGAGACTTCAATGAGCAGTTCTTC,CASSHIAGDFNEQFF,TRBJ2-1,TRBD2,many,TRBV4-2,15
TGTGCCAGCAGCTTAAGGGCATGGGGGACAGAAGGAAACGAGCAGTACTTC,CASSLRAWGTEGNEQYF,TRBJ2-7,TRBD1,many,TRBV7-6,17
TGTGCCAGCAGTTTTCCCGGGACAGGGGGCTGTTGTCGGAACTATGGCTACACCTTC,CASSFPGTGGCCRNYGYTF,TRBJ1-2,TRBD1,few,TRBV28,19
TGTGCCAGCAGCGTCGGGGGGCCCTTATCTGGAAACACCATATATTTT,CASSVGGPLSGNTIYF,TRBJ1-3,NA,many,TRBV9,16
TGTGCCATCAGTGAGTCGTCGGGACTTAGGAGCTATGGCTACACCTTC,CAISESSGLRSYGYTF,TRBJ1-2,NA,many,TRBV10-3,16
TGCGCCAGCAGAGGAGGGGGTCACACCGGGGAGCTGTTTTTT,CASRGGGHTGELFF,TRBJ2-2,NA,many,TRBV5-1,14
TGCGCCAGCAGCCAAGATCGGTACGGCACTGAAGCTTTCTTT,CASSQDRYGTEAFF,TRBJ1-1,NA,many,TRBV4-1,14
TGTGCCAGCAGTTCAAATTCAGGAATCTATGGCTACACCTTC,CASSSNSGIYGYTF,TRBJ1-2,NA,many,TRBV12-3/TRBV12-4,14
TGTGCCATCACTAGCGGGAACCCTGGCGAGCAGTACTTC,CAITSGNPGEQYF,TRBJ2-7,TRBD2,NA,TRBV10-3,13
TGTGCCAGCAGCCCTCGGGGTCGGGGGCTCTACGAGCAGTACTTC,CASSPRGRGLYEQYF,TRBJ2-7,NA,many,TRBV5-6,15
TGTGCCAGCAACCGACAGGGCGACACCGGGGAGCTGTTTTTT,CASNRQGDTGELFF,TRBJ2-2,TRBD1,many,TRBV5-4,14
TGTGCCAGCAGTTACGTGGGGCCAGATACGCAGTATTTT,CASSYVGPDTQYF,TRBJ2-3,NA,few,TRBV6-2/TRBV6-3,13
TGTGCCAGCAGCCAAGATTGGTGGGCAGGGAACACCGGGGAGCTGTTTTTT,CASSQDWWAGNTGELFF,TRBJ2-2,NA,many,TRBV14,17
TGTGCCTTGTGGACCTCACCGGAACGGGTGCAGTACTTC,CALWTSPERVQYF,TRBJ2-7,NA,many,TRBV30,13
TGTGCCAGCAGTTACTTGGAGCGGTATGGGTATGAGCATTTCTTC,CASSYLERYGYEHFF,TRBJ2-1,NA,NA,TRBV6-2/TRBV6-3,15
TGCGCCAGCAGCTTGGCCGCACAGGGCCATGAAAAACTGTTTTTT,CASSLAAQGHEKLFF,TRBJ1-4,NA,many,TRBV5-1,15
TGTGCCAGCAGCTTAGCGCAGGGCGCCGAGCAGTACTTC,CASSLAQGAEQYF,TRBJ2-7,NA,many,TRBV7-8,13